This TCR beta chain was recovered during a study of neurological immune-mediated disorders. MiXCR, applied by TCRdb to the 5' RACE reads, yields one record per CDR3 protein. The table lists under 45,000 distinct CDR3 sequences, approximately 21% of them singletons. This clonotype has ten or more counts. The germline V gene encodes CDR1 DFQATT and CDR2 SNEGSKA (reference sequence). V lost 4 bases and J 2 bases, leaving 16 bases between the germline ends. The CDR3 is 15 amino acids. Time point noted: technical triplicate 3. The unsorted libraries were generated from a total of 2 million PBMCs, which had been stored in RNAlater at -80 C.

This sequence was found in a man aged 60 to 75 with HTLV-1-associated myelopathy (HAM/TSP). The sample comprised PBMCs. The chain links TRBV20-1 to TRBJ2-3, with D possibly TRBD2 on 6 matching bases. The CDR3 sequence: CSATLRLADTDTQYF. CDR3 sequence (DNA): TGCAGTGCTACCCTTCGGTTAGCGGACACAGATACGCAGTATTTT.